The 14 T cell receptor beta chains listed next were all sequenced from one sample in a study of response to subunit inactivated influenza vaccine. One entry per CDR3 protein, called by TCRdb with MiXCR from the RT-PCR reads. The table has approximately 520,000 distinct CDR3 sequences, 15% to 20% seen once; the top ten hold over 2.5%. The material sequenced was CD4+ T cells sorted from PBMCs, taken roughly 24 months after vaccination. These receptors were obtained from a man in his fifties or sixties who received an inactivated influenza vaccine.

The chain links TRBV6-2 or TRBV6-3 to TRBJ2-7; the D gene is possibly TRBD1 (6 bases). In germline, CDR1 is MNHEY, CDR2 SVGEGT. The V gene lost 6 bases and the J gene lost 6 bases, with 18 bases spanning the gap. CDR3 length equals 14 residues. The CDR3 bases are TGTGCCAGCAGAACTTTACAGGGATTGGGCGAGCAGTACTTC. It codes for CASRTLQGLGEQYF.

The CDR3 region has the DNA TGTGCCATCAGTGAACCCACCCGACAAGGACAGGGAGGCGAGCAGTACTTC. Residues: CAISEPTRQGQGGEQYF. The chain uses TRBV10-3 and TRBJ2-7, with 8 bases aligning to TRBD1. Germline lookup yields CDR1 ENHRY and CDR2 SYGVKD. The CDR3 contains 17 residues. V shed 3 bases and J 6 bases; nucleotides not matched to a gene: 16.

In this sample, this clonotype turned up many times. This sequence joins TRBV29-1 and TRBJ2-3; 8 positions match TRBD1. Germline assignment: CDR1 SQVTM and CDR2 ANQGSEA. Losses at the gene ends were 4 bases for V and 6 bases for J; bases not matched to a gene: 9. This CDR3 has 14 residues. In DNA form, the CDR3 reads TGCAGCGTTGGGGACAGGCCGCCATCTGATACGCAGTATTTT. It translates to CSVGDRPPSDTQYF.

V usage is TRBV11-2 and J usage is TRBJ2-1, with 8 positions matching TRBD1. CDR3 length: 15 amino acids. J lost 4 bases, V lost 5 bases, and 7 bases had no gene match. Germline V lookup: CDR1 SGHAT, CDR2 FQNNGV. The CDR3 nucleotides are TGTGCCAGCAGCGCACAGGGGGGATCGTACAATGAGCAGTTCTTC. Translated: CASSAQGGSYNEQFF.

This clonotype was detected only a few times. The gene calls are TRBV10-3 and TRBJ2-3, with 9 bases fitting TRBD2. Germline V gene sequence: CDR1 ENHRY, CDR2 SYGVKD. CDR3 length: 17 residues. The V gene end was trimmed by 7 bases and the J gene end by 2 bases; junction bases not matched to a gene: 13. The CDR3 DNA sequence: TGTGCCATCACATCCGGCCTTAGCGGGGGTTTCACAGATACGCAGTATTTT. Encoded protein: CAITSGLSGGFTDTQYF.

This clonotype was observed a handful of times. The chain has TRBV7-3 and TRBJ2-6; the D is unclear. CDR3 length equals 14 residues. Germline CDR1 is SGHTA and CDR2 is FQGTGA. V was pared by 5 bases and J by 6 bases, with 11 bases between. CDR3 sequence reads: CASSLASQANVLTF. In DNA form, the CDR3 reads TGTGCCAGCAGCCTTGCTAGTCAGGCCAACGTCCTGACTTTC.

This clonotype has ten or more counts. CDR3 in DNA: TGTGCCAGCAGCCCGGGGGTTAACCTAGCCAAAAACATTCAGTACTTC. This sequence encodes CASSPGVNLAKNIQYF. The chain links TRBV28 to TRBJ2-4; tentatively, D is TRBD2 (6 bases). This CDR3 is built from 16 residues. In germline, CDR1 is MDHEN, CDR2 SYDVKM. V was pared by 6 bases and J by 0 bases, with 15 bases between.

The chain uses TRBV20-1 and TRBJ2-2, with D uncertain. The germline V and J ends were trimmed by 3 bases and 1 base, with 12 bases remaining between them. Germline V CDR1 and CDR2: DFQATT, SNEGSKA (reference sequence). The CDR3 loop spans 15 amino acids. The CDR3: CSARAETVNTGELFF. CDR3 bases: TGCAGTGCTAGGGCAGAGACTGTGAACACCGGGGAGCTGTTTTTT.

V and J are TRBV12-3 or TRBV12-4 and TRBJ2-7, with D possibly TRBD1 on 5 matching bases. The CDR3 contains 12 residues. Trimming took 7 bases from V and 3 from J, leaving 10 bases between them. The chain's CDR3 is CASNADSYEQYF. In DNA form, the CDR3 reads TGTGCCAGCAATGCAGACAGCTACGAGCAGTACTTC.

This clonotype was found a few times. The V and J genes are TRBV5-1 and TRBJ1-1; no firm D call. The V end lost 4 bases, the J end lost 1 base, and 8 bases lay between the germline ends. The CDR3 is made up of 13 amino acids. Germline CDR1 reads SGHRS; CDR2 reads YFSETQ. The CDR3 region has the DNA TGCGCCAGCAGCGAGTGGGGGAACACTGAAGCTTTCTTT. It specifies CASSEWGNTEAFF.

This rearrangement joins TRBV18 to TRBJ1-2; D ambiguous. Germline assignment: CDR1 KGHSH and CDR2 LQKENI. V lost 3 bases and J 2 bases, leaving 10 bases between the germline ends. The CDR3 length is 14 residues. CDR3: CASSPATANYGYTF. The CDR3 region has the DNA TGTGCCAGCTCACCGGCTACGGCAAACTATGGCTACACCTTC.

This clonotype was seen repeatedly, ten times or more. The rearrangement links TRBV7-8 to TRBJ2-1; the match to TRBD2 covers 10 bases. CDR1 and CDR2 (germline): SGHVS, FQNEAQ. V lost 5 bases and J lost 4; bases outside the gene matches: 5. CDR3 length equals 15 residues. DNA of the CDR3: TGTGCCAGCAGCCCGGGACTAGCGAGGTACAATGAGCAGTTCTTC. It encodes CASSPGLARYNEQFF. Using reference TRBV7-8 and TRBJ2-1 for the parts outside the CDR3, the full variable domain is GAGVSQSPRYKVAKRGQDVALRCDPISGHVSLFWYQQALGQGPEFLTYFQNEAQLDKSGLPSDRFFAERPEGSVSTLKIQRTQQEDSAVYLCASSPGLARYNEQFFGPGTRLTVL.

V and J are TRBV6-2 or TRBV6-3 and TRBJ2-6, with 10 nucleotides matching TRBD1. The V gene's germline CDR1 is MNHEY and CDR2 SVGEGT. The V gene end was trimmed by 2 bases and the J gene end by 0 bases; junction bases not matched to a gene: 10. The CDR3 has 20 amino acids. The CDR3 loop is CASSYLPGTGAFSGANVLTF. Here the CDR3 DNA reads TGTGCCAGCAGTTACCTTCCTGGGACAGGGGCTTTCTCTGGGGCCAACGTCCTGACTTTC.

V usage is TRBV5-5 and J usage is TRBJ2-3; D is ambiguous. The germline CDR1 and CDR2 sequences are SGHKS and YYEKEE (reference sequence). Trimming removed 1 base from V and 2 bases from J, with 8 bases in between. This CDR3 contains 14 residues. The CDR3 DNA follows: TGTGCCAGCAGCTTGCTAGAAAACACAGATACGCAGTATTTT. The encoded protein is CASSLLENTDTQYF.